This T cell receptor beta chain came from a study of beta chain features in type 1 diabetes. This clone occurred a few times. The authors reverse transcribed all of the isolated RNA, so sequencing captured expressed TCRB transcripts. This table comes from immunoSEQ multiplex PCR, and its TCRdb copy is limited to in-frame clones, with some not included. Among 200,000 to 300,000 clones listed, roughly 30% were seen once. The receptor comes from a man under 40 in good health. The specimen sequenced was central memory CD4+ T cells from blood.

DNA for the CDR3: TGTGCCAGCTCACCACCGGGGCGGACCCAAGAGACCCAGTACTTC. Translation: CASSPPGRTQETQYF. V usage is TRBV18 and J usage is TRBJ2-5, with a possible D match to TRBD1 (5 bases). This CDR3 spans 15 amino acids. Germline CDR1 reads KGHSH; CDR2 reads LQKENI. Trimming stripped 0 bases from V and 1 base from J, with 9 bases between. The full variable domain, in which reference TRBV18 and TRBJ2-5 provide the parts outside the CDR3, is NAGVMQNPRHLVRRRGQEARLRCSPMKGHSHVYWYRQLPEEGLKFMVYLQKENIIDESGMPKERFSAEFPKEGPSILRIQQVVRGDSAAYFCASSPPGRTQETQYFGPGTRLLVL.